These 10 T cell receptor beta chains came from one sample sequenced in a study of cytomegalovirus exposure and HLA in healthy donors. The table came from immunoSEQ multiplex PCR; TCRdb's copy has only in-frame clones and leaves some out. This table has 100,000 to 150,000 clones, about 90% appearing once. Sequencing was carried out using PBMCs. These receptors all stem from a woman aged 18-29 years in good health and CMV-seronegative.

The count of this clone is one. This rearrangement joins TRBV5-1 to TRBJ2-5, with D perhaps matching TRBD1 (6 bases). Germline V gene data show CDR1 as SGHRS and CDR2 as YFSETQ. The CDR3 runs to 13 residues. Between the trimmed V and J ends, which lost 5 bases and 3 bases, there was a span of 11 bases. CDR3 bases: TGCGCCAGCAGGCGGGCAGGGGAAGAGACCCAGTACTTC. Protein product: CASRRAGEETQYF.

This clone was detected only once. The chain combines TRBV10-1 with TRBJ2-7; D may be TRBD1 (5 bases). Trimming shortened V by 0 bases and J by 5 bases, and 11 bases separated the two germline ends. Looked up from germline, CDR1 is WNHNN and CDR2 is SYGVQD (reference sequence). There are 14 residues in the CDR3. The DNA for the CDR3 is TGCGCCAGCAGTGAGTCCCCAGGGAAGAACGAGCAGTACTTC. Amino acid sequence: CASSESPGKNEQYF.

This clone has just one count. The genes are TRBV30 and TRBJ2-5, with D perhaps matching TRBD2 (5 bases). Germline V CDR1 and CDR2: GTSNPN, SVGIG (reference sequence). The CDR3 runs to 12 residues. V was cut by 4 bases and J by 4 bases, with 10 bases left in between. The CDR3 DNA reads TGTGCCTGGATTGAGGCGGGAGAGACCCAGTACTTC. Amino acids: CAWIEAGETQYF.

This chain connects TRBV29-1 to TRBJ2-1; 8 bases fit TRBD2. Germline lookup yields CDR1 SQVTM and CDR2 ANQGSEA. V lost 5 bases, J lost 3 bases, and 3 bases stayed unmatched. This CDR3 region has 13 residues. The DNA of the CDR3 is TGCAGCGTTTCCGGGGGGGGCTACAATGAGCAGTTCTTC. It codes for CSVSGGGYNEQFF.

The chain recombines TRBV28 with TRBJ1-1; D remains ambiguous. The CDR3 is 17 amino acids. Germline lookup yields CDR1 MDHEN and CDR2 SYDVKM. V lost 2 bases and J 5 bases, leaving 21 bases between the germline ends. The CDR3 here is CASSLISSGGQRTEAFF. The CDR3 region has the DNA TGTGCCAGCAGTTTAATTTCGTCGGGCGGGCAGCGTACTGAAGCTTTCTTT.

The chain combines TRBV4-1 with TRBJ2-7; D is uncertain. Trimming stripped 4 bases from V and 7 bases from J, with 17 bases between. This CDR3 has 14 amino acids. Germline V gene data show CDR1 as MGHRA and CDR2 as YSYEKL. CDR3: CASSPPGESWEQYF. CDR3 DNA sequence: TGCGCCAGCAGCCCACCTGGTGAGTCCTGGGAGCAGTACTTC.

This CDR3 reads CASTLAGDLETQYF. The CDR3 nucleotides read TGTGCCAGCACGTTGGCGGGAGACTTGGAGACCCAGTACTTC. This rearrangement joins TRBV6-6 to TRBJ2-5; TRBD2 matches 7 bases. CDR3 length: 14 residues. V shed 7 bases, J shed 5 bases, and the junction held 10 bases outside the gene matches. CDR1 and CDR2 from the germline V gene are MNHNY and SVGAGI (reference sequence).

The chain couples TRBV6-5 to TRBJ2-1; 11 nucleotides agree with TRBD2. J gave up 6 bases and V 4 bases, and 8 bases lay outside the gene matches. This CDR3 contains 16 residues. Germline assignment: CDR1 MNHEY and CDR2 SVGAGI. CDR3 bases: TGTGCCAGCAGTTCTCCCACTAGCGGGGGTACCAATGAGCAGTTCTTC. It codes for CASSSPTSGGTNEQFF.

The chain has TRBV7-2 and TRBJ2-7; 9 positions agree with TRBD1. The CDR3 consists of 13 residues. Germline V CDR1 and CDR2: SGHTA, FQGNSA. V shed 5 bases and J 6 bases; nucleotides not matched to a gene: 5. This chain's CDR3 is CASSGQGMGEQYF. CDR3 nucleotide sequence: TGTGCCAGCAGCGGACAGGGGATGGGCGAGCAGTACTTC.

A few counts support this clone. The J gene is TRBJ1-6, the V gene TRBV4-1; perhaps TRBD1 as D (5 bases). The CDR3 runs to 18 residues. Trimming pared 0 bases from V and 3 bases from J, leaving 15 bases between. Germline lookup yields CDR1 MGHRA and CDR2 YSYEKL. The CDR3 reads CASSQDPGRVNYNSPLHF. In nucleotides, the CDR3 is TGCGCCAGCAGCCAAGATCCGGGCAGGGTGAACTATAATTCACCCCTCCACTTT.